These 2 T cell receptor beta chains share one sample of origin, sequenced in a study of shared clonotypes between healthy human individuals. The data were produced by immunoSEQ multiplex PCR, yet TCRdb's version contains in-frame clones alone and is incomplete. The top ten hold about 1.8% of the sample, which has hundreds of thousands of clones, about three quarters seen once. The sample was memory CD4+ T cells sorted from blood. Described subset: CD45RA-negative fraction. These TCRs come from a young woman in good health.

The chain has TRBV27 and TRBJ2-1; 7 bases fit TRBD2. Germline V CDR1 and CDR2: MNHEY, SMNVEV (reference sequence). This CDR3 is built from 16 residues. The trim removed 10 bases at V and 3 bases at J, leaving 15 bases unmatched. Written as DNA, the CDR3 is TGTGCCACCCGTTGGAGCAGGGAGGGCCTCTACAATGAGCAGTTCTTC. It yields the protein CATRWSREGLYNEQFF.

The rearrangement links TRBV6-1 to TRBJ1-2, with D hard to call. This CDR3 has 14 residues. Germline values: CDR1 MNHNS, CDR2 SASEGT. V lost 7 bases and J 6 bases, leaving 18 bases between the germline ends. CDR3 sequence (DNA): TGTGCCAGCACCACCGGGTGGACGCCTGATGGCTACACCTTC. This codes for CASTTGWTPDGYTF.